The present entry profiles one T cell receptor beta chain with its context. This CDR3 has 14 residues. Per the germline V gene, CDR1 is SQVTM and CDR2 is ANQGSEA. Trimming shortened V by 7 bases and J by 2 bases, and 17 bases separated the two germline ends. The entry originates in a study of blood T cell repertoires in COVID-19. Study details: Acute and convalescent COVID-19 specimens originated in the United States, Italy and Spain.

Assay used: immunoSEQ multiplex PCR; TCRdb lists only in-frame clones, some missing. Of 65,000 to 95,000 clones in the sample, around 80% are singletons; the top ten hold roughly a third. The V call is TRBV29-1, the J call TRBJ1-2, with a tentative D call TRBD1 (6 bases). This clonotype was obtained from a man between 60 and 75 years old with COVID-19, enrolled during active disease. The sequenced sample consisted of peripheral blood. The CDR3 nucleotides read TGCAGCGCGGCCGGGACATCGAAGAACTATGGCTACACCTTC. Residues: CSAAGTSKNYGYTF.